This record looks at one TCR beta chain sequence and its context. This sample stems from a study of shared T cell receptors in the human thymus. Measured with immunoSEQ multiplex PCR; TCRdb has only the in-frame clones, and not every one. Of hundreds of thousands of clones listed, around 89% were seen once; the top ten hold 0.0095% to 0.011%. V lost 7 bases and J lost 3; bases outside the gene matches: 16. The CDR3 contains 17 residues. Germline CDR1 reads SQVTM; CDR2 reads ANQGSEA. These data were also reused for a study on human thymus T cells.

The rearrangement joins TRBV29-1 to TRBJ2-7, with TRBD2 identical over 12 bases. Sequenced sample: thymocytes. The TCR sequence derives from a boy younger than two with a congenital heart defect. Here the CDR3 reads CSASADWLAGGIYEQYF. Here the CDR3 DNA reads TGCAGCGCCTCCGCGGATTGGCTAGCGGGGGGGATCTACGAGCAGTACTTC.